These 31 T cell receptor beta chains were all obtained from the same sample, sequenced in a study of PD-1 blockade in classical Hodgkin lymphoma. Repertoires were generated with immunoSEQ multiplex PCR, while TCRdb's copy carries only in-frame clones and drops some. The sample holds about 36,000 clones, approximately 90% seen once. Time point reported: newly diagnosed, previously untreated cHL patient sample. Thawed PBMCs yielded CD4+ T cells through magnetic negative selection. Sequenced material: CD4+ T cells from blood. Receptor source: a human donor with classical Hodgkin lymphoma.

The chain links TRBV25-1 to TRBJ2-2; D gene unclear. Germline V CDR1 and CDR2: MGHDK, SYGVNS. V lost 2 bases to trimming and J lost 3 bases, with 10 bases between them. The CDR3 runs to 15 residues. The CDR3 DNA sequence: TGTGCCAGCAGTGAACAGGCTCGATACACCGGGGAGCTGTTTTTT. Translated: CASSEQARYTGELFF.

This clone was seen once. This chain joins TRBV12-2 and TRBJ2-3; TRBD2 is taken as the D call from the table, unchecked against the DNA. TRBV12-2 is marked as a pseudogene. The CDR3 has 19 amino acids. CDR3 nucleotide sequence: TGTGCAAGTCGCCAAACCCCAGGGACTAGCGGGAGGGCCAAAGATACGCAGTATTTT. It encodes CASRQTPGTSGRAKDTQYF.

The chain carries TRBV20-1 and TRBJ1-2; D is perhaps TRBD1 (5 bases). Between the trimmed V and J ends, which lost 4 bases and 7 bases, there was a span of 7 bases. This CDR3 contains 10 residues. Germline V gene lookup returns CDR1 DFQATT and CDR2 SNEGSKA (reference sequence). CDR3 residues: CSATDSGYTF. The CDR3 nucleotides read TGCAGTGCTACAGACAGTGGCTACACCTTC.

V is TRBV10-3 and J is TRBJ1-2, with 8 bases lining up with TRBD1. CDR3 length: 17 residues. Trimming removed 2 bases from V and 3 bases from J; junction bases left unmatched: 11. Germline V CDR1 and CDR2: ENHRY, SYGVKD. This CDR3 is CAISENRGVGLHYGYTF. For the CDR3, the DNA is TGTGCCATCAGTGAGAACAGGGGGGTCGGCCTACACTATGGCTACACCTTC.

This rearrangement joins TRBV5-1 to TRBJ2-1, with a tentative D call TRBD1 (7 bases). The CDR3 extends over 13 amino acids. V was pared by 3 bases and J by 8 bases, with 12 bases between. Germline CDR1 is SGHRS and CDR2 is YFSETQ. The CDR3 sequence is CASSWQGGDEQFF. In nucleotides, the CDR3 is TGCGCCAGCAGCTGGCAGGGGGGCGATGAGCAGTTCTTC.

This rearrangement joins TRBV6-5 to TRBJ2-7; no reliable D call. Trimming shortened V by 2 bases and J by 5 bases, and 19 bases separated the two germline ends. Per germline, CDR1 MNHEY and CDR2 SVGAGI. The length of the CDR3 is 16 residues. Here the CDR3 DNA reads TGTGCCAGCAGTTACCTGGCGGTGGGGTCGGTTAACGAGCAGTACTTC. Protein sequence: CASSYLAVGSVNEQYF.

The genes are TRBV7-2 and TRBJ2-7, with D possibly matching TRBD2 (5 bases). The germline CDR1 and CDR2 sequences are SGHTA and FQGNSA. This CDR3 comprises 14 residues. V was clipped by 3 bases and J by 6 bases, with 15 bases between them. The CDR3 region has the DNA TGTGCCAGCAGCTTCTCGGGCGGGCAATTCGAGCAGTACTTC. It specifies CASSFSGGQFEQYF.

The chain has TRBV6-1 and TRBJ1-2; D might be TRBD1 (6 bases). This CDR3 spans 13 amino acids. V was clipped by 8 bases and J by 4 bases, with 14 bases between them. CDR1 is MNHNS, CDR2 SASEGT, per germline. The CDR3 sequence: CASETEQGYGYTF. The CDR3 coding sequence is TGTGCCAGCGAGACAGAACAGGGCTATGGCTACACCTTC.

J is TRBJ1-4 and V is TRBV28; D ambiguous. The CDR3 contains 14 residues. The V and J ends lost 2 bases and 7 bases respectively, with 11 bases between them. Germline V gene sequence: CDR1 MDHEN, CDR2 SYDVKM. CDR3 loop: CASSLLGVGEKLFF. Written as DNA, the CDR3 is TGTGCCAGCAGTTTACTCGGGGTGGGTGAAAAACTGTTTTTT.

The chain links TRBV4-1 to TRBJ2-7; D unresolved. The CDR3 is 11 amino acids. Trimming removed 2 bases from V and 7 bases from J, with 6 bases in between. Per the germline V gene, CDR1 is MGHRA and CDR2 is YSYEKL. The CDR3 loop is CASSQRWEQYF. The CDR3 region has the DNA TGCGCCAGCAGCCAAAGATGGGAGCAGTACTTC.

This clone appeared a single time. The chain has TRBV7-2 and TRBJ1-6; 11 bases line up with TRBD1. The J segment lost 3 bases and the V segment lost 1 base, leaving 2 bases of the junction unmatched. There are 17 residues in the CDR3. Germline CDR1 is SGHTA and CDR2 is FQGNSA. The CDR3 bases are TGTGCCAGCAGCTTAGAGGGGACAGGGGGCTATAATTCACCCCTCCACTTT. Protein sequence: CASSLEGTGGYNSPLHF. Together with reference TRBV7-2 and TRBJ1-6, the CDR3 gives the full variable domain: GAGVSQSPSNKVTEKGKDVELRCDPISGHTALYWYRQSLGQGLEFLIYFQGNSAPDKSGLPSDRFSAERTGGSVSTLTIQRTQQEDSAVYLCASSLEGTGGYNSPLHFGNGTRLTVT.

The V gene is TRBV2, the J gene TRBJ1-5; a possible D gene is TRBD1 (5 bases). The CDR3 extends over 16 amino acids. Germline CDR1 and CDR2: SNHLY and FYNNEI. V lost 2 bases and J lost 1, with 12 bases in between. CDR3 bases: TGTGCCAGCAGTGAATCAGTGCGGACAAGCAATCAGCCCCAGCATTTT. Its translation: CASSESVRTSNQPQHF.

The rearrangement uses TRBV9 and TRBJ1-1; 8 bases map to TRBD1. Looked up from germline, CDR1 is SGDLS and CDR2 is YYNGEE. J lost 1 base, V lost 0 bases, and 2 bases had no gene match. This CDR3 has 15 residues. The CDR3 sequence: CASSVGTGKNTEAFF. CDR3 nucleotide sequence: TGTGCCAGCAGCGTAGGGACAGGGAAGAACACTGAAGCTTTCTTT.

V is TRBV5-1 and J is TRBJ1-6; no firm D call. Trimming stripped 4 bases from V and 8 bases from J, with 16 bases between. This CDR3 has 15 amino acids. Germline CDR1 is SGHRS and CDR2 is YFSETQ. CDR3 nucleotides: TGCGCCAGCAGCGCCCGGCCGACTCAGGATTCACCCCTCCACTTT. It encodes CASSARPTQDSPLHF.

The gene calls are TRBV18 and TRBJ1-5; no reliable D call. Germline-derived CDR1 and CDR2 are KGHSH and LQKENI. V lost 4 bases and J 5 bases, leaving 9 bases between the germline ends. The CDR3 is 13 amino acids. The CDR3 sequence is CASSLYSDQPQHF. CDR3 coding DNA: TGTGCCAGCTCACTATACAGTGATCAGCCCCAGCATTTT. Complete variable domain (other parts from reference TRBV18 and TRBJ1-5): NAGVMQNPRHLVRRRGQEARLRCSPMKGHSHVYWYRQLPEEGLKFMVYLQKENIIDESGMPKERFSAEFPKEGPSILRIQQVVRGDSAAYFCASSLYSDQPQHFGDGTRLSIL.

Here the CDR3 reads CASSLAPQSSYEQYF. CDR3 sequence (DNA): TGTGCCAGCAGCTTAGCCCCTCAGTCCTCCTACGAGCAGTACTTC. The rearrangement links TRBV28 to TRBJ2-7; D not resolved. The germline V gene encodes CDR1 MDHEN and CDR2 SYDVKM. The V gene lost 6 bases and the J gene lost 0 bases, with 15 bases spanning the gap. This CDR3 region has 15 residues.

V usage is TRBV6-6 and J usage is TRBJ1-1; TRBD1 agrees at 7 bases. J was trimmed by 6 bases and V by 5 bases; bases with no gene match: 6. The CDR3 extends over 13 amino acids. Germline loops: CDR1 MNHNY, CDR2 SVGAGI (reference sequence). The CDR3 nucleotides read TGTGCCAGCAGTAGACAGGGTATCGCTGAAGCTTTCTTT. Its translation is CASSRQGIAEAFF.

The V call is TRBV5-4, the J call TRBJ2-5; 15 positions agree with TRBD2. This CDR3 has 17 residues. Germline CDR1 reads SGHNT; CDR2 reads YYREEE (reference sequence). V shed 3 bases and J 1 base; nucleotides not matched to a gene: 4. The CDR3 reads CASSWRGLAGGQETQYF. CDR3 sequence (DNA): TGTGCCAGCAGCTGGCGGGGACTAGCGGGGGGCCAAGAGACCCAGTACTTC.

The J gene is TRBJ1-5, the V gene TRBV30; TRBD1 matches at 8 bases. V lost 3 bases, J lost 5 bases, and 9 bases stayed unmatched. CDR1 is GTSNPN, CDR2 SVGIG, per germline (reference sequence). The CDR3 is made up of 15 amino acids. CDR3 nucleotides: TGTGCCTGGAGGGGGGGACAGGTTGGGGATCAGCCCCAGCATTTT. It codes for CAWRGGQVGDQPQHF. Variable domain in full (rest from reference TRBV30 and TRBJ1-5): SQTIHQWPATLVQPVGSPLSLECTVEGTSNPNLYWYRQAAGRGLQLLFYSVGIGQISSEVPQNLSASRPQDRQFILSSKKLLLSDSGFYLCAWRGGQVGDQPQHFGDGTRLSIL.

The chain has TRBV2 and TRBJ1-4; TRBD1 aligns across 7 bases. Germline CDR1 and CDR2: SNHLY and FYNNEI. The length of the CDR3 is 14 residues. Losses at the gene ends were 6 bases for V and 4 bases for J; bases not matched to a gene: 5. CDR3 DNA sequence: TGTGCCAGCAGCGTACAGGGGTATAATGAAAAACTGTTTTTT. Its translation is CASSVQGYNEKLFF.

The chain joins TRBV25-1 to TRBJ1-5; D possibly corresponds to TRBD1 (5 bases). The CDR3 spans 13 residues. Trimming shortened V by 3 bases and J by 7 bases, and 10 bases separated the two germline ends. Germline CDR1 and CDR2: MGHDK and SYGVNS. Here the CDR3 reads CASSEEGRQPQHF. The CDR3 DNA sequence: TGTGCCAGCAGTGAGGAGGGGCGACAGCCCCAGCATTTT.

The J gene is TRBJ2-7, the V gene TRBV27; tentatively, D is TRBD2 (5 bases). The CDR3 runs to 17 residues. Per germline, CDR1 MNHEY and CDR2 SMNVEV (reference sequence). Trimming shortened V by 1 base and J by 5 bases, and 21 bases separated the two germline ends. Here the CDR3 DNA reads TGTGCCAGCAGTTTATTGGTCGGGGAATGGATAAACCACGAGCAGTACTTC. Protein product: CASSLLVGEWINHEQYF.

The CDR3 protein is CASSSRSGGAADTQYF. CDR3 DNA: TGTGCCAGCAGTTCCCGTAGCGGGGGGGCTGCAGATACGCAGTATTTT. V and J are TRBV6-6 and TRBJ2-3, with 11 nucleotides matching TRBD2. Germline lookup yields CDR1 MNHNY and CDR2 SVGAGI (reference sequence). Trimming at V came to 4 bases and at J to 4 bases, leaving 7 bases not matched to a gene. The CDR3 length is 16 residues.

V and J are TRBV5-1 and TRBJ2-4; weak D call: TRBD1 (5 bases). The length of the CDR3 is 12 residues. CDR1 and CDR2 from the germline V gene are SGHRS and YFSETQ. V was trimmed by 4 bases and J by 6 bases, leaving 8 bases between them. The CDR3 region has the DNA TGCGCCAGCAGCGCTGACAGAAACATTCAGTACTTC. Amino acids: CASSADRNIQYF. Together with reference TRBV5-1 and TRBJ2-4, the CDR3 gives the full variable domain: KAGVTQTPRYLIKTRGQQVTLSCSPISGHRSVSWYQQTPGQGLQFLFEYFSETQRNKGNFPGRFSGRQFSNSRSEMNVSTLELGDSALYLCASSADRNIQYFGAGTRLSVL.

J is TRBJ1-3 and V is TRBV27; D not certain. Per germline, CDR1 MNHEY and CDR2 SMNVEV (reference sequence). V lost 6 bases and J 0 bases, leaving 18 bases between the germline ends. This CDR3 spans 17 amino acids. CDR3 DNA sequence: TGTGCCAGCAGCTCAAATACGGGCCCTAGCTCTGGAAACACCATATATTTT. Amino acids: CASSSNTGPSSGNTIYF.

The V and J genes are TRBV19 and TRBJ1-4; D gene uncertain. CDR1 and CDR2 (germline): LNHDA, SQIVND (reference sequence). This CDR3 region has 12 residues. V was cut by 5 bases and J by 8 bases, with 9 bases left in between. The CDR3 here is CASSARKEKLFF. The CDR3 DNA is TGTGCCAGTAGTGCGCGAAAGGAAAAACTGTTTTTT.

This chain links TRBV7-2 with TRBJ1-1, with D unclear. Germline CDR1 SGHTA, CDR2 FQGNSA. The germline V and J ends were trimmed by 5 bases and 7 bases, with 14 bases remaining between them. The CDR3 length is 13 residues. This CDR3 reads CASSPPETLEAFF. The CDR3 DNA is TGTGCCAGCAGCCCACCGGAGACACTTGAAGCTTTCTTT.

The J gene is TRBJ2-7, the V gene TRBV5-1; D call uncertain. The CDR3 has 12 residues. Between the trimmed V and J ends, which lost 3 bases and 3 bases, there was a span of 7 bases. Looked up from germline, CDR1 is SGHRS and CDR2 is YFSETQ. The chain's CDR3 is CASSYPGYEQYF. In DNA, the CDR3 is TGCGCCAGCAGCTATCCTGGCTACGAGCAGTACTTC.

The rearrangement joins TRBV28 to TRBJ2-7, with 10 bases that match TRBD2. Trimming removed 8 bases from V and 7 bases from J; junction bases left unmatched: 14. From germline, CDR1 is MDHEN and CDR2 SYDVKM. There are 15 residues in the CDR3. In nucleotides, the CDR3 is TGTGCCAGCCGAAAAGCGGGAGGGCCCTCTGGAGAGCAGTACTTC. Translating gives CASRKAGGPSGEQYF.

The chain combines TRBV5-4 with TRBJ2-7; 8 nucleotides line up with TRBD2. With 2 bases clipped from V and 5 bases from J, the junction kept 12 bases outside the gene matches. This CDR3 is built from 16 residues. Germline V gene data show CDR1 as SGHNT and CDR2 as YYREEE (reference sequence). CDR3 DNA sequence: TGTGCCAGCAGCTTTTGGCCTCGGGGGGGCGTGAACGAGCAGTACTTC. Its protein is CASSFWPRGGVNEQYF.

J is TRBJ2-5 and V is TRBV13; D is ambiguous. Germline assignment: CDR1 PRHDT and CDR2 FYEKMQ (reference sequence). Trimming shortened V by 5 bases and J by 4 bases, and 5 bases separated the two germline ends. This CDR3 has 11 amino acids. CDR3 bases: TGTGCCAGCAGCCGAGGAGAGACCCAGTACTTC. Translated, it gives CASSRGETQYF.